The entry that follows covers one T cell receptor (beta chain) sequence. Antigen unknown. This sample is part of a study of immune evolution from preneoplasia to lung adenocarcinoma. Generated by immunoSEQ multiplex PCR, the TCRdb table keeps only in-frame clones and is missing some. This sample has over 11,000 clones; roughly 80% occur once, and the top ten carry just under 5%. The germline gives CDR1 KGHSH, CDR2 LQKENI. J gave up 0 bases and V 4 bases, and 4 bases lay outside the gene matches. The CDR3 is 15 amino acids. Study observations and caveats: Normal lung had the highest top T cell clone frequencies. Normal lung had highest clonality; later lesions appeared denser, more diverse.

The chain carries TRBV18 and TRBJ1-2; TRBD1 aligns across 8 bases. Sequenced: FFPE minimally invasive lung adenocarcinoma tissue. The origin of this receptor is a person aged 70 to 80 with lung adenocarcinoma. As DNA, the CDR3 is TGTGCCAGCTCACAAACAGGGGGAGCTAACTATGGCTACACCTTC. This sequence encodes CASSQTGGANYGYTF. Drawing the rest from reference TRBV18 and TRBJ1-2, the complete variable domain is NAGVMQNPRHLVRRRGQEARLRCSPMKGHSHVYWYRQLPEEGLKFMVYLQKENIIDESGMPKERFSAEFPKEGPSILRIQQVVRGDSAAYFCASSQTGGANYGYTFGSGTRLTVV.